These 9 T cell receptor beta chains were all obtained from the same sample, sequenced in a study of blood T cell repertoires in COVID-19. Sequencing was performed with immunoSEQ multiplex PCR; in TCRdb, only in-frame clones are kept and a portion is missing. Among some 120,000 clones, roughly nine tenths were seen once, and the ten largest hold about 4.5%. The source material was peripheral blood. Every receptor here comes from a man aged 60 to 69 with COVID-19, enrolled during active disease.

The DNA of the CDR3 is TGCGCCAGCAGCTTGGCCTATTTGAGGGAGGGCCGGATCGGGGAGACCCAGTACTTC. Residues: CASSLAYLREGRIGETQYF. This rearrangement joins TRBV5-1 to TRBJ2-5, with 7 bases lining up with TRBD2. V trimming: 0 bases; J trimming: 5 bases; junction bases outside the gene matches: 19. The CDR3 spans 19 residues. CDR1 and CDR2 (germline): SGHRS, YFSETQ.

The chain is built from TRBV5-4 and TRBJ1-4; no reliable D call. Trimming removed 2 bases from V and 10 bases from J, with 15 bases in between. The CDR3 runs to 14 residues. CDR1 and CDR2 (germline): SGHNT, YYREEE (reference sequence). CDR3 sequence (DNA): TGTGCCAGCAGCTTCAGTCAGGAGGGCGGAAAACTGTTTTTT. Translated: CASSFSQEGGKLFF.

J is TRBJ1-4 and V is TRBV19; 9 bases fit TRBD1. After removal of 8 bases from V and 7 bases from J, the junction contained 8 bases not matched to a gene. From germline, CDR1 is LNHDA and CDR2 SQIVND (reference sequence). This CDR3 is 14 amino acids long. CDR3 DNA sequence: TGTGCCAGTCACAGGGGGCGCAGCAGTGAAAAACTGTTTTTT. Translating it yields CASHRGRSSEKLFF.

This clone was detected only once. CDR3 nucleotide sequence: TGTGCCAGCGCCGAGGGGGACAGCCAAGAGACCCAGTACTTC. As protein: CASAEGDSQETQYF. This chain uses TRBV11-3 with TRBJ2-5, with 7 positions matching TRBD1. J gave up 1 base and V 8 bases, and 7 bases lay outside the gene matches. CDR1 is SGHNT and CDR2 is YENEEA in the germline V gene. The length of the CDR3 is 14 residues. Filled out from reference TRBV11-3 and TRBJ2-5, the complete variable domain reads EAGVVQSPRYKIIEKKQPVAFWCNPISGHNTLYWYLQNLGQGPELLIRYENEEAVDDSQLPKDRFSAERLKGVDSTLKIQPAELGDSAVYLCASAEGDSQETQYFGPGTRLLVL.

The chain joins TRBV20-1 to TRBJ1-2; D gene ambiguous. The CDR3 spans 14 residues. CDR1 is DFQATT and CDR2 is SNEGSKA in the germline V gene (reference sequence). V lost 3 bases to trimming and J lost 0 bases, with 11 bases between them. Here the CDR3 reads CSASTTATNYGYTF. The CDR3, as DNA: TGCAGTGCTAGTACAACCGCAACTAACTATGGCTACACCTTC.

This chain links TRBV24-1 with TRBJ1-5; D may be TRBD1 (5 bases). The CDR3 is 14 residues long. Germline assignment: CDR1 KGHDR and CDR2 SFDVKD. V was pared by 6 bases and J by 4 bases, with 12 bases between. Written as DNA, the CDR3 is TGTGCCACCAGTCAGGAGGGGAAGAATCAGCCCCAGCATTTT. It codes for CATSQEGKNQPQHF.

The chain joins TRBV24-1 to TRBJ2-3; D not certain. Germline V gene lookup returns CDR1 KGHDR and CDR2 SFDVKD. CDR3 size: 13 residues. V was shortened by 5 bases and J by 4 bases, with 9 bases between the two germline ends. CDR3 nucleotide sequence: TGTGCCACCAGTGGAGAATTAGCAGATACGCAGTATTTT. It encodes CATSGELADTQYF.

CDR3 in amino acids: CASRKAGSSGGELFF. The CDR3 DNA is TGTGCCAGCAGGAAGGCAGGATCCTCCGGCGGGGAGCTGTTTTTT. The chain links TRBV2 to TRBJ2-2; D not certain. This CDR3 region has 15 residues. Trimming stripped 6 bases from V and 7 bases from J, with 18 bases between. Germline V lookup: CDR1 SNHLY, CDR2 FYNNEI.

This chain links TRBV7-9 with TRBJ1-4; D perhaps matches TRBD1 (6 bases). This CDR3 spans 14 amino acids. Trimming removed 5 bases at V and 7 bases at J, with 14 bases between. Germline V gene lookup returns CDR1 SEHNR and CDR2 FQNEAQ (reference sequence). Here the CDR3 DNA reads TGTGCCAGCAGCCCACAGGGAATTGGTGAAAAACTGTTTTTT. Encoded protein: CASSPQGIGEKLFF.